This is a list of T cell receptor beta chains from one sample in a study of blood T cell repertoires in COVID-19. This table comes from immunoSEQ multiplex PCR, and its TCRdb copy is limited to in-frame clones, with some not included. There are 350,000 or so clones in the sample; roughly 89% occur only once, and 6% to 7.5% lies in the top ten. The material sequenced was peripheral blood. All receptors come from a man aged 18 to 29 with active or convalescent COVID-19. Both conserved end residues are part of each CDR3.

TRBV6-5	TRBJ2-7	CASSLQGASYEQYF
TRBV18	TRBJ1-1	CASSPTNMNTEAFF
TRBV19	TRBJ2-1	CASSMGSGLYNEQFF
TRBV11-2	TRBJ1-1	CASSSGSGAFF
TRBV5-1	TRBJ2-7	CASSLATGTGAYEQYF
TRBV7-9	TRBJ2-4	CASSFWGSGDIQYF
TRBV27	TRBJ2-7	CASGTGHTYEQYF
TRBV7-2	TRBJ2-5	CASSLARVPETQYF
TRBV7-8	TRBJ2-6	CASSPTRFSGANVLTF
TRBV24-1	TRBJ2-2	CATSVVSGELFF
TRBV6-2/TRBV6-3	TRBJ2-5	CASSRGETQYF
TRBV5-3	TRBJ2-1	CARSGTGQGANEQFF
TRBV6-5	TRBJ2-2	CASTYRGTGELFF
TRBV7-8	TRBJ2-6	CASNDRGGRGVDYVLTF
TRBV5-1	TRBJ2-3	CASSPDGATDTQYF
TRBV5-6	TRBJ1-1	CASRNDREYTEAFF
TRBV9	TRBJ1-2	CASSVEDRNGYTF
TRBV6-2/TRBV6-3	TRBJ2-1	CASSYLKGQVQQFF
TRBV7-3	TRBJ2-1	CASSLSLYNEQFF
TRBV12-3/TRBV12-4	TRBJ2-7	CATMTDLSYEQYF
TRBV6-6	TRBJ2-5	CASRTGSETQYF
TRBV5-1	TRBJ1-1	CASSPPGGSTEAFF
TRBV27	TRBJ1-5	CASSLMTGDQPQHF
TRBV12-1	TRBJ2-5	CASSFARTSGGGGTQYF
TRBV11-2	TRBJ2-2	CASSTTGGQYTGELFF
TRBV5-1	TRBJ1-6	CASSAGQVNNSPLHF
TRBV7-9	TRBJ1-5	CASSRDGGNQPQHF
TRBV6-5	TRBJ2-5	CASRWGTAQETQYF
TRBV7-3	TRBJ2-2	CASSSSGGDTGELFF
TRBV9	TRBJ1-1	CASSVVLGGAFF
TRBV18	TRBJ2-1	CASSPFDPRQGGDNEQFF
TRBV2	TRBJ2-1	CASSEQGVGYEQFF
TRBV5-1	TRBJ2-3	CASSPREGDTQYF